This record concerns one TCR beta chain sequence. Autoimmune disease history or systemic immunosuppression was exclusionary. This specimen comes from a study of OX40 agonist ivuxolimab in advanced cancers. About the research overall: Every 2 weeks, ivuxolimab was infused into the patients intravenously at between 0.01 and 10 mg/kg. A male proportion of more than 75% was recorded, with mean age about 62 years and range roughly 23 to 79. Partial responses were observed in three patients, of whom one had hepatocellular carcinoma and two had cutaneous melanoma.

The CDR3 consists of 13 residues. V dropped 8 bases and J dropped 5 bases, with 15 bases sitting between them. Germline CDR1 reads MNHEY; CDR2 reads SVGAGI. Clones were read by immunoSEQ multiplex PCR, and TCRdb kept only the in-frame ones, dropping some. Counted here are about 42,000 clones, about 90% occurring once; the ten biggest clones make up 6%. The sample in question was CD4+ or CD8+ T cells sorted from blood, obtained in a trial of the OX40 agonist ivuxolimab. The source of this sequence is an adult with an advanced solid tumor such as melanoma, head and neck, liver or kidney cancer. The J gene is TRBJ1-1, the V gene TRBV6-5; D gene unclear. CDR3 in DNA: TGTGCCAGCGTTACGAGGGTAGGAACTGAAGCTTTCTTT. This translates into CASVTRVGTEAFF.